Listed below are T cell receptor beta chains from one sample, sequenced in a study of regulatory T cells in long-lasting Graves disease. TCRdb passed the multiplex PCR reads through MiXCR, listing each CDR3 protein once. The repertoire includes about 220,000 distinct CDR3 sequences, about a sixth of them detected once, and 22% sits in the top ten. The sample consisted of peripheral blood mononuclear cells (PBMCs), taken at new diagnosis, from a patient treated with antithyroid drugs. Source of these receptors: a female donor with Graves disease. Both conserved end residues are trimmed from each CDR3.

cdr3_length v_call cdr3_aa
11 TRBV12-3/TRBV12-4 ASRPGQGHEQY
17 TRBV10-3 AISDTGTSGRKIQETQY
18 TRBV18 ASSPQLTGGFSYSYNEQF
12 TRBV7-3 ASSLLAVPDTQY
10 TRBV12-3/TRBV12-4 ASRGQVPEAF
12 TRBV7-9 ASSLAGGDYEQY
11 TRBV12-3/TRBV12-4 ATGQGFEYTQY
13 TRBV11-3 ASSFLAGGYYEQY
11 TRBV5-1 ASSPTYNTEAF
12 TRBV28 ASSFTGNGATIY
13 TRBV30 AWSDNRGNTGELF